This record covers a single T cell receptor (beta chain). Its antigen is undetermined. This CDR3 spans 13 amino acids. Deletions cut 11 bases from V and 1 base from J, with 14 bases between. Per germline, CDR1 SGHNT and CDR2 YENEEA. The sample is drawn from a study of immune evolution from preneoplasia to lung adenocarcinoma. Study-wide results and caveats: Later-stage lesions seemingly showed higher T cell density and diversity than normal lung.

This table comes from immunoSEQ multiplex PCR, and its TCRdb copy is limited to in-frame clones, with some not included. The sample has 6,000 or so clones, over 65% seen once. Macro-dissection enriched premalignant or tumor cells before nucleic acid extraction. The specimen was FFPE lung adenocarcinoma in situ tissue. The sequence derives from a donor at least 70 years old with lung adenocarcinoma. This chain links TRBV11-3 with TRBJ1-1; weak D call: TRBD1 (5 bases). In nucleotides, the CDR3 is TGTGCCTCGAGGGGTTTCGAGAACACTGAAGCTTTCTTT. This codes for CASRGFENTEAFF.